This TCR beta chain originates from a study of blood T cell repertoires in COVID-19. Clones were sequenced by immunoSEQ multiplex PCR, and TCRdb holds only the in-frame ones, with some missing. The sample records about half a million clones, 70% to 90% being singletons. The CDR3 totals 16 residues. Germline values: CDR1 SGHRS, CDR2 YFSETQ. V lost 3 bases and J lost 7; bases outside the gene matches: 9. The sequencing input was PBMCs or T cells enriched from blood (not recorded which). The chain joins TRBV5-1 to TRBJ2-2; 10 nucleotides agree with TRBD1. The TCR was taken from a woman between 55 and 75 years old who had recovered from COVID-19. CDR3 coding DNA: TGCGCCAGCAGCTACGCGGGACAGGGGACTCTCGGGGAGCTGTTTTTT. It specifies CASSYAGQGTLGELFF.